A single sample gave rise to the 18 T cell receptor beta chains below, sequenced in a study of cytomegalovirus exposure and HLA in healthy donors. Clones were read by immunoSEQ multiplex PCR, and TCRdb kept only the in-frame ones, dropping some. The repertoire holds 200,000 to 250,000 clones, with 85% to 90% as singletons. Specimen: PBMCs. These receptor sequences come from a man between 18 and 35 years old in good health and CMV-seronegative.

The chain combines TRBV30 with TRBJ2-1, with TRBD2 matching 10 bases. Unmatched junction bases numbered 12, after V lost 6 bases and J lost 1 base. The CDR3 runs to 17 residues. Germline values: CDR1 GTSNPN, CDR2 SVGIG (reference sequence). The CDR3 here is CACYSGRSSWSYNEQFF. CDR3 DNA sequence: TGTGCCTGCTATAGCGGGAGGTCGAGTTGGTCCTACAATGAGCAGTTCTTC.

This chain connects TRBV11-3 to TRBJ1-1, with D perhaps TRBD1 (6 bases). The CDR3 is made up of 13 amino acids. The ends were cut back, 3 bases at V and 8 bases at J, with 13 bases in the middle. Germline loops: CDR1 SGHNT, CDR2 YENEEA. CDR3 DNA: TGTGCCAGCAGCTTGCGGGGGCGAGGGGAAGCTTTCTTT. Residues: CASSLRGRGEAFF.

The chain is built from TRBV7-8 and TRBJ1-4, with 8 bases matching TRBD1. Germline assignment: CDR1 SGHVS and CDR2 FQNEAQ. Losses at the gene ends were 3 bases for V and 10 bases for J; bases not matched to a gene: 1. The CDR3 loop spans 12 amino acids. CDR3 DNA: TGTGCCAGCAGCTTTACAGGGGGAAAACTGTTTTTT. It specifies CASSFTGGKLFF.

The chain carries TRBV19 and TRBJ2-1; 9 positions match TRBD2. CDR1 and CDR2 (germline): LNHDA, SQIVND (reference sequence). The J segment lost 4 bases and the V segment lost 5 bases, leaving 6 bases of the junction unmatched. CDR3 length: 15 amino acids. DNA of the CDR3: TGTGCCAGTAGTCCCACTAGCGGGCAATACAATGAGCAGTTCTTC. It translates to CASSPTSGQYNEQFF.

The rearrangement uses TRBV27 and TRBJ2-1; 7 positions match TRBD1. The V gene's germline CDR1 is MNHEY and CDR2 SMNVEV (reference sequence). The V and J ends lost 4 bases and 7 bases, in that order; junction bases with no gene match: 4. The CDR3 runs to 13 residues. CDR3 residues: CASSSDRVNEQFF. The CDR3 DNA sequence: TGTGCCAGCAGTTCAGACAGGGTAAATGAGCAGTTCTTC.

Only one count was recorded for this clone. The genes are TRBV30 and TRBJ2-2; 7 bases map to TRBD1. The junction had 3 bases not matched to a gene; V was cut back by 5 bases and J by 3 bases. CDR3 size: 13 residues. Germline CDR1 and CDR2: GTSNPN and SVGIG (reference sequence). The CDR3 bases are TGTGCCTGGGGGCAGGGGGACACCGGGGAGCTGTTTTTT. This gives the protein CAWGQGDTGELFF.

The chain uses TRBV18 and TRBJ2-5, with 7 bases that match TRBD1. The CDR3 length is 14 residues. V dropped 6 bases and J dropped 2; count of bases not matched to a gene: 6. Germline CDR1 and CDR2: KGHSH and LQKENI. For the CDR3, the DNA is TGTGCCAGCTCGCCCGGACAGGTTCAAGAGACCCAGTACTTC. Translating gives CASSPGQVQETQYF.

The chain has TRBV5-6 and TRBJ1-3; possibly TRBD1 for D (5 bases). V lost 2 bases and J lost 3, with 15 bases in between. There are 16 residues in the CDR3. Germline V gene data show CDR1 as SGHDT and CDR2 as YYEEEE. DNA for the CDR3: TGTGCCAGCAGCTTTTTGGGGCCTTCTCGTGGAAACACCATATATTTT. It specifies CASSFLGPSRGNTIYF.

The chain has TRBV5-4 and TRBJ2-1; TRBD2 aligns across 9 bases. V gave up 4 bases and J gave up 0 bases; unmatched junction bases: 8. This CDR3 contains 17 residues. In germline, CDR1 is SGHNT, CDR2 YYREEE (reference sequence). Here the CDR3 reads CASSPSLSGGSYNEQFF. CDR3 in DNA: TGTGCCAGCAGCCCAAGTCTTAGCGGGGGCTCCTACAATGAGCAGTTCTTC.

V usage is TRBV4-3 and J usage is TRBJ2-1; TRBD2 matches at 12 bases. Germline CDR1 LGHNA, CDR2 YSLEER. The CDR3 loop spans 16 amino acids. Losses at the gene ends were 2 bases for V and 10 bases for J; bases not matched to a gene: 9. The CDR3 nucleotides are TGCGCCAGCAGCCAACTACAGACTAGCGGGGGTGGGGAGCAGTTCTTC. This encodes CASSQLQTSGGGEQFF.

The chain uses TRBV7-9 and TRBJ1-1; D might be TRBD1 (5 bases). Trimming left V 5 bases short and J 6 bases short, with 13 bases between. From germline, CDR1 is SEHNR and CDR2 FQNEAQ (reference sequence). The CDR3 consists of 13 residues. The DNA of the CDR3 is TGTGCCAGCAGCGACCAAGGAGGGGCTGAAGCTTTCTTT. It yields the protein CASSDQGGAEAFF.

V and J are TRBV28 and TRBJ2-7, with D possibly matching TRBD2 (6 bases). Trimming pared 7 bases from V and 2 bases from J, leaving 15 bases between. The germline CDR1 and CDR2 sequences are MDHEN and SYDVKM. The CDR3 is 14 amino acids. CDR3 sequence (DNA): TGTGCCAGCACCCCACCTGGCGGGGCCTACGAGCAGTACTTC. It codes for CASTPPGGAYEQYF.

The chain has TRBV11-3 and TRBJ2-1; D unresolved. Trimming cost V 1 base and J 0 bases, with 7 bases left between them. Germline loops: CDR1 SGHNT, CDR2 YENEEA. This CDR3 has 15 amino acids. CDR3 region: CASSLGTSSYNEQFF. In DNA form, the CDR3 reads TGTGCCAGCAGCTTAGGCACAAGCTCCTACAATGAGCAGTTCTTC.

This clone turned up a few times. This rearrangement joins TRBV27 to TRBJ1-2; 7 bases are a match to TRBD1. J gave up 8 bases and V 6 bases, and 9 bases lay outside the gene matches. The CDR3 spans 13 residues. Germline CDR1 reads MNHEY; CDR2 reads SMNVEV (reference sequence). The DNA of the CDR3 is TGTGCCAGCAGGGGGAACAGGGGATACGGCTACACCTTC. Translating gives CASRGNRGYGYTF.

The chain combines TRBV11-2 with TRBJ2-3, with D possibly TRBD1 on 6 matching bases. Germline V gene lookup returns CDR1 SGHAT and CDR2 FQNNGV. This CDR3 comprises 16 residues. The V and J ends lost 2 bases and 1 base respectively, with 13 bases between them. The CDR3 DNA follows: TGTGCCAGCAGCTTATCCGGGGACACCCGCACAGATACGCAGTATTTT. Translation gives CASSLSGDTRTDTQYF.

The CDR3 DNA is TGTGCCAGCAGCCAAGCGCGTCACGGGGAGCTGTTTTTT. It yields the protein CASSQARHGELFF. V gene TRBV14 combines with J gene TRBJ2-2; D not resolved. This CDR3 region has 13 residues. Trimming shortened V by 1 base and J by 7 bases, and 7 bases separated the two germline ends. Germline-derived CDR1 and CDR2 are SGHDN and FVKESK.

This clone came up a few times. The CDR3 sequence: CSASENEQFF. CDR3 nucleotides: TGCAGTGCTAGTGAGAATGAGCAGTTCTTC. J is TRBJ2-1 and V is TRBV20-1; D is unresolved. Germline-derived CDR1 and CDR2 are DFQATT and SNEGSKA (reference sequence). There are 10 residues in the CDR3. V lost 3 bases, J lost 7 bases, and 4 bases lay in between.

The rearrangement uses TRBV6-6 and TRBJ1-6; 7 bases are shared with TRBD1. The V gene's germline CDR1 is MNHNY and CDR2 SVGAGI (reference sequence). Trimming at V came to 6 bases and at J to 7 bases, leaving 6 bases not matched to a gene. CDR3 size: 14 residues. For the CDR3, the DNA is TGTGCCAGCAGACACGACAGGGTGAATTCACCCCTCCACTTT. It is translated as CASRHDRVNSPLHF.